A selection of T cell receptor beta chains follows, all from one sample in a study of blood T cell repertoires in COVID-19. Data came from immunoSEQ multiplex PCR; TCRdb stores just in-frame clones and leaves some out. The sample has about 40,000 clones; approximately 89% are singletons. The sample taken for sequencing was peripheral blood. The receptors were sampled from an older woman with acute or convalescent COVID-19. Both conserved end residues are part of each CDR3. Each record gives: clone size, V gene, J gene, D gene, CDR3 DNA, CDR3 protein. A D gene is named only where the DNA matches it firmly. Size is stated for part of the rows, as once, few or many counts, or as a class when the clone is expanded.

>once|TRBV11-2|TRBJ1-2|-
TGTGCCAGCAGCTCCCTCTTAGGCGACAGCAACTATGGCTACACCTTC
CASSSLLGDSNYGYTF
>few|TRBV15|TRBJ2-2|-
TGTGCCACCAGCAGAGACAACAGGGACACCGGGGAGCTGTTTTTT
CATSRDNRDTGELFF
>-|TRBV18|TRBJ2-1|TRBD2
TGTGCCAGCTCACCATTAGGACTAGCGGTTTTTAATGAGCAGTTCTTC
CASSPLGLAVFNEQFF
>-|TRBV5-1|TRBJ2-1|TRBD2
TGCGCCAGCAGCTTGGGGGTGGCTAGCGGCAACAATGAGCAGTTCTTC
CASSLGVASGNNEQFF
>-|TRBV3-1/TRBV3-2|TRBJ2-2|-
TGTGCCAGCAGCTCCACGACAGGTTGGAACACCGGGGAGCTGTTTTTT
CASSSTTGWNTGELFF
>-|TRBV7-3|TRBJ2-3|TRBD2
TGTGCCAGCAGCCCGCGACTAGCGGGGCTTGGCACAGATACGCAGTATTTT
CASSPRLAGLGTDTQYF
>-|TRBV30|TRBJ2-3|TRBD1
TGTGCCTGGGACAGGGGAAGCGATACGCAGTATTTT
CAWDRGSDTQYF
>-|TRBV4-1|TRBJ2-5|TRBD1
TGCGCCAGCAGCCATATGGGACAGGGTGTGGAGACCCAGTACTTC
CASSHMGQGVETQYF
>-|TRBV7-2|TRBJ1-1|-
TGTGCCAGCAGCTTAGAGGCGGCCGGCACTGAAGCTTTCTTT
CASSLEAAGTEAFF
>-|TRBV3-1/TRBV3-2|TRBJ1-1|-
TGTGCCAGCAGCCAAGAGATCCGGGGGAGAGCTTTCTTT
CASSQEIRGRAFF
>-|TRBV7-9|TRBJ2-2|-
TGTGCCAGCAGTCGAGATCCAACCGGGGAGCTGTTTTTT
CASSRDPTGELFF
>-|TRBV7-9|TRBJ2-5|-
TGTGCCAGCAGCTTAGCGCCTTCTCGGGTCACGGAGACCCAGTACTTC
CASSLAPSRVTETQYF
>-|TRBV10-2|TRBJ1-4|-
TGCGCCAGCAGACAGAAAAATGAAAAACTGTTTTTT
CASRQKNEKLFF
>-|TRBV7-9|TRBJ1-5|-
TGTGCCAGCAGCTTAGGGGGGCCCGTTACAGCCCCGGATTTT
CASSLGGPVTAPDF
>-|TRBV18|TRBJ2-4|TRBD1
TGTGCCAGCTCACCGACAGGGGTAGGAATTCAGTACTTC
CASSPTGVGIQYF
>-|TRBV4-3|TRBJ2-1|-
TGCGCCAGCAGCCAAGCCGGCAGGGGGGTCTACAATGAGCAGTTCTTC
CASSQAGRGVYNEQFF
>-|TRBV27|TRBJ2-3|-
TGTGCCAGCAGTTTTGAAGGAGGGACTGATCCCACAGATACGCAGTATTTT
CASSFEGGTDPTDTQYF
>-|TRBV4-1|TRBJ2-1|TRBD1
TGCGCCAGCAGCCAAGGGCCCGGGACAGGGGGGGTAAATGAGCAGTTCTTC
CASSQGPGTGGVNEQFF
>-|TRBV6-5|TRBJ2-5|TRBD2
TGTGCCAGCAGTTACAAATTAGCGGGAGGGGAGACCCAGTACTTC
CASSYKLAGGETQYF
>-|TRBV5-8|TRBJ2-3|-
TGTGCCAGCAGCTTGGCGCCAGCAGATACGCAGTATTTT
CASSLAPADTQYF
>-|TRBV6-5|TRBJ2-5|TRBD1
TGTGCCAGCAGTTACACCTCCGGGACAGGCCAAGAGACCCAGTACTTC
CASSYTSGTGQETQYF
>-|TRBV19|TRBJ2-4|-
TGTGCCAGTAAATTTGTCAGGGGGGACAACATTCAGTACTTC
CASKFVRGDNIQYF
>-|TRBV7-2|TRBJ2-3|-
TGTGCCAGCAGCTTGGGCTGGGTGGCAGATACGCAGTATTTT
CASSLGWVADTQYF
>-|TRBV11-3|TRBJ2-1|-
TGTGCCAGCAGCTACCTTAGCGGTTACAATGAGCAGTTCTTC
CASSYLSGYNEQFF
>-|TRBV5-1|TRBJ2-1|TRBD2
TGCGCCAGCAGCCCGGGACTAGGGGGCTCCTACAATGAGCAGTTCTTC
CASSPGLGGSYNEQFF
>-|TRBV5-1|TRBJ2-2|-
TGCGCCAGCAGCTTGGCTAGCGTTGCGAACACCGGGGAGCTGTTTTTT
CASSLASVANTGELFF
>-|TRBV6-2/TRBV6-3|TRBJ1-5|-
TGTGCCAGCAGTTACGTGGGGCGTCAGCCCCAGCATTTT
CASSYVGRQPQHF
>once|TRBV3-1/TRBV3-2|TRBJ2-3|TRBD2
TGTGCCAGCAGCCAAGGGACTAGCGGGAGAAGCGGCAGAGATACGCAGTATTTT
CASSQGTSGRSGRDTQYF
>-|TRBV24-1|TRBJ1-5|-
TGTGCCACCAGTGCGGTCACCGACAATCAGCCCCAGCATTTT
CATSAVTDNQPQHF
>-|TRBV15|TRBJ1-4|-
TGTGCCACCGGCCCCAGGGCGCGAGCTAATGAAAAACTGTTTTTT
CATGPRARANEKLFF
>-|TRBV9|TRBJ1-5|-
TGTGCCAGCAGCGTTGGAGGGTATAGCAATCAGCCCCAGCATTTT
CASSVGGYSNQPQHF
>-|TRBV20-1|TRBJ2-1|-
TGCAGTGCTAGTTTCTACGATGAGCAGTTCTTC
CSASFYDEQFF
>-|TRBV6-5|TRBJ1-1|-
TGTGCCAGCCTCCGCGACGGGGGGAACACTGAAGCTTTCTTT
CASLRDGGNTEAFF
>-|TRBV6-5|TRBJ1-6|-
TGTGCCAGCAGCCGGAGGGGGGGAGGAACTTCACCCCTCCACTTT
CASSRRGGGTSPLHF
>-|TRBV7-2|TRBJ1-6|TRBD1
TGTGCCAGCAGCTTATCCAGGGGGCAGTCACCCCTCCACTTT
CASSLSRGQSPLHF
>-|TRBV29-1|TRBJ1-2|-
TGCAGCGTTGAAGGGACTGGGCGGGATGGCTACACCTTC
CSVEGTGRDGYTF
>-|TRBV9|TRBJ1-3|-
TGTGCCAGCAGCCTAGTGGGGGGCTCTGGAAACACCATATATTTT
CASSLVGGSGNTIYF
>-|TRBV7-2|TRBJ2-3|-
TGTGCCAGCAGCTTAATGCTAGTGGAGTCAGATACGCAGTATTTT
CASSLMLVESDTQYF
>-|TRBV7-8|TRBJ2-5|-
TGTGCCAGCAGCTTAGTGGCAGGGTTAGAGACCCAGTACTTC
CASSLVAGLETQYF
>-|TRBV28|TRBJ2-1|-
TGTGCCAGCAGTCCTTGGGGAGCATCCTACAATGAGCAGTTCTTC
CASSPWGASYNEQFF
>-|TRBV6-6|TRBJ1-5|TRBD1
TGTGCCAGCAGAGGACAGGGCTCTCTTCAGCCCCAGCATTTT
CASRGQGSLQPQHF
>few|TRBV3-1/TRBV3-2|TRBJ1-3|-
TGTGCCAGCAGCCAAATACAGGAACACACCATATATTTT
CASSQIQEHTIYF
>once|TRBV7-9|TRBJ2-5|-
TGTGCCAGCAGCCCCGGATGGGGCGGAGAGACCCAGTACTTC
CASSPGWGGETQYF
>-|TRBV5-1|TRBJ2-3|TRBD1
TGCGCCAGCAGGACAGGGGGCACAGATACGCAGTATTTT
CASRTGGTDTQYF